This T cell receptor beta chain emerged from a study of persistence of HIV-infected CD4 T cells. This was the immunoSEQ version 4 assay in survey mode. The repertoire was sequenced with immunoSEQ multiplex PCR; TCRdb's copy has only in-frame clones and lacks some. This sample has fewer than 30,000 clones, with almost 85% found just once. This CDR3 is 14 amino acids long. Trimming took 4 bases from V and 6 from J, leaving 15 bases between them. Per germline, CDR1 MGHDK and CDR2 SYGVNS. As regards this clone: Its specificity is not known.

Notes on the study in general: CMV- and Gag-responding cells had lower TCRbeta richness than CD3/CD28-responding cells.

Stimulation used around 9.1 ug/mL lysate from CMV-infected fibroblasts. CD40L/CD69 double-negative CD45RO-high memory CD4+ T cells were collected. Donors had undetectable plasma HIV-1 RNA, under 50 copies/mL, for 4+ years. The TCR sequence derives from an adult man with HIV who was CMV-seropositive. This sample comprised CD4+ T cells sorted from PBMCs after roughly 17-hour stimulation, obtained from a patient who received antiretroviral therapy. The rearrangement joins TRBV25-1 to TRBJ1-2, with D possibly being TRBD1 (6 bases). CDR3 in amino acids: CASSAPGVADGYTF. CDR3 sequence (DNA): TGTGCCAGCAGTGCCCCAGGGGTAGCAGATGGCTACACCTTC.